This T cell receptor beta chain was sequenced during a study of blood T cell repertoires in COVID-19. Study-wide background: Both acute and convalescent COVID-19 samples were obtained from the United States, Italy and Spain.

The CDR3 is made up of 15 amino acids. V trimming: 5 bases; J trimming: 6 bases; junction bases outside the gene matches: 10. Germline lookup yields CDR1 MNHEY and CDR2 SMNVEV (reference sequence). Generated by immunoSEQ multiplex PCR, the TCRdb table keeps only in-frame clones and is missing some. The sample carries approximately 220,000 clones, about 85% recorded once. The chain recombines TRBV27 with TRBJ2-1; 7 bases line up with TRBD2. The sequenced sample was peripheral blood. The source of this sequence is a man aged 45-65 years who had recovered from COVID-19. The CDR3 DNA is TGTGCCAGCAGTGCTAGCGGAAGAGACCCCAATGAGCAGTTCTTC. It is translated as CASSASGRDPNEQFF.